This entry features one T cell receptor beta chain sequence. This record comes from a study of T cell repertoires in cytomegalovirus infection. The CDR3 spans 12 residues. Trimming removed 2 bases from V and 7 bases from J, with 6 bases in between. Germline V CDR1 and CDR2: MNHEY, SVGEGT. TCRdb called the reads again in MiXCR, with one record for every CDR3 protein. The sample comprises fewer than 300,000 distinct CDR3 sequences, 25% of which are singletons, and over 11% rests with the top ten. The sequence came from a human donor in good health (CMV status not recorded). Some clones in this sample may be carry-over from other donors' samples. Specimen: PBMCs. The chain links TRBV6-2 or TRBV6-3 to TRBJ2-1, with D perhaps assigned TRBD1 or TRBD2 (5 bases each). The DNA of the CDR3 is TGTGCCAGCAGTTACGGGACGAATGAGCAGTTCTTC. Its translation is CASSYGTNEQFF.